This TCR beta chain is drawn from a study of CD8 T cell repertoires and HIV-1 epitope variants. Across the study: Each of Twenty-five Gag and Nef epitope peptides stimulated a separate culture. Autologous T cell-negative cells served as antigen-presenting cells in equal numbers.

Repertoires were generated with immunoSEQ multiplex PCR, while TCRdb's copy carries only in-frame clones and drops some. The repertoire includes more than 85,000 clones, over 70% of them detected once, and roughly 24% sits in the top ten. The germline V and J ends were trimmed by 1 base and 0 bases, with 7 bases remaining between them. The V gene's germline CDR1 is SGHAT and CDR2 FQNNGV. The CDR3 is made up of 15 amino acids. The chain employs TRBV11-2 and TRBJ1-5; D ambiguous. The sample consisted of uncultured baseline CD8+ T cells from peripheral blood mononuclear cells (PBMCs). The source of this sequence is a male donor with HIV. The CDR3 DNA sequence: TGTGCCAGCAGCTTAGGGCACCTTAGCAATCAGCCCCAGCATTTT. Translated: CASSLGHLSNQPQHF.